Below are 23 T cell receptor beta chains sequenced from a single sample in a study of blood T cell repertoires in COVID-19. Clones were sequenced by immunoSEQ multiplex PCR, and TCRdb holds only the in-frame ones, with some missing. In the table there are a few hundred thousand clones, 83% of which are singletons. What was sequenced was peripheral blood. The receptors derive from a woman aged 25 to 39 with COVID-19, enrolled during active disease.

J is TRBJ2-3 and V is TRBV5-6; perhaps TRBD2 as D (5 bases). Germline V gene data show CDR1 as SGHDT and CDR2 as YYEEEE. V was pared by 1 base and J by 9 bases, with 6 bases between. The CDR3 extends over 11 amino acids. CDR3 DNA: TGTGCCAGCAGCTTGCGGGAAACGCAGTATTTT. The encoded protein is CASSLRETQYF.

The chain joins TRBV6-6 to TRBJ1-1; weak D call: TRBD1 (5 bases). The ends were cut back, 4 bases at V and 6 bases at J, with 6 bases in the middle. The CDR3 extends over 11 amino acids. CDR1 and CDR2 from the germline V gene are MNHNY and SVGAGI (reference sequence). The CDR3 is CASSLTAEAFF. DNA for the CDR3: TGTGCCAGCAGTTTGACAGCTGAAGCTTTCTTT.

V and J are TRBV19 and TRBJ2-2, with 7 bases identical to TRBD2. This CDR3 contains 15 residues. Germline V lookup: CDR1 LNHDA, CDR2 SQIVND (reference sequence). Trimming removed 3 bases from V and 5 bases from J; junction bases left unmatched: 6. The CDR3 DNA reads as TGTGCCAGTAGTATTTCGGCAGCGGGAACCGGGGAGCTGTTTTTT. Amino acids: CASSISAAGTGELFF.

The gene calls are TRBV4-1 and TRBJ1-5; no clear D gene. Between the trimmed V and J ends, which lost 3 bases and 3 bases, there was a span of 12 bases. This CDR3 comprises 15 residues. The germline gives CDR1 MGHRA, CDR2 YSYEKL. The CDR3 bases are TGCGCCAGCAGCCAGGTACAGACCCCCAATCAGCCCCAGCATTTT. It yields the protein CASSQVQTPNQPQHF.

This clone was recorded a few times. The chain recombines TRBV10-3 with TRBJ2-1; the match to TRBD2 covers 12 bases. V gave up 4 bases and J gave up 10 bases; unmatched junction bases: 5. The CDR3 totals 14 residues. The germline V gene has CDR1 ENHRY and CDR2 SYGVKD. The CDR3 spells CAISGTSGAPEQFF. The CDR3 DNA is TGTGCCATCAGTGGGACTAGCGGGGCCCCGGAGCAGTTCTTC.

The chain recombines TRBV7-9 with TRBJ2-5, with D perhaps TRBD2 (6 bases). Germline-derived CDR1 and CDR2 are SEHNR and FQNEAQ (reference sequence). Trimming shortened V by 4 bases and J by 2 bases, and 14 bases separated the two germline ends. The CDR3 contains 15 residues. In DNA, the CDR3 is TGTGCCAGCAGCTCCCGTACCCTAGCGCAAGAGACCCAGTACTTC. Its translation: CASSSRTLAQETQYF.

The gene calls are TRBV6-2 or TRBV6-3 and TRBJ2-3, with no clear D. Trimming removed 6 bases from V and 8 bases from J, with 18 bases in between. The germline gives CDR1 MNHEY, CDR2 SVGEGT. This CDR3 is 14 amino acids long. The DNA for the CDR3 is TGTGCCAGCAGCCCCTCCAGCGTGAGAGGTACGCAGTATTTT. It codes for CASSPSSVRGTQYF.

The rearrangement joins TRBV7-2 to TRBJ2-3; no clear D gene. Germline V gene lookup returns CDR1 SGHTA and CDR2 FQGNSA. This CDR3 comprises 17 residues. The germline V and J ends were trimmed by 4 bases and 6 bases, with 23 bases remaining between them. The CDR3 DNA is TGTGCCAGCAGCTCCCCCTCTGCGGCTAGATTTGGGGATACGCAGTATTTT. It translates to CASSSPSAARFGDTQYF.

The chain joins TRBV4-3 to TRBJ2-7; a weak D match, TRBD2 (7 bases). V lost 4 bases to trimming and J lost 5 bases, with 15 bases between them. Germline CDR1 reads LGHNA; CDR2 reads YSLEER. The CDR3 runs 14 residues. The CDR3 sequence: CASSLRGGSDEQYF. In DNA, the CDR3 is TGCGCCAGCAGCCTTAGGGGGGGGTCAGACGAGCAGTACTTC.

This clone was recorded only once. The V call is TRBV6-4, the J call TRBJ2-7; 10 positions agree with TRBD1. The CDR3 runs to 16 residues. The J segment lost 3 bases and the V segment lost 2 bases, leaving 7 bases of the junction unmatched. The germline V gene has CDR1 MRHNA and CDR2 SNTAGT. Here the CDR3 reads CASSDPPGQGIYEQYF. The DNA for the CDR3 is TGTGCCAGCAGTGACCCTCCGGGACAGGGGATCTACGAGCAGTACTTC.

This chain uses TRBV6-2 or TRBV6-3 with TRBJ2-7; D gene uncertain. The germline V gene has CDR1 MNHEY and CDR2 SVGEGT. V lost 5 bases and J lost 4, with 9 bases in between. This CDR3 has 12 residues. The chain's CDR3 is CASSKPLYEQYF. The CDR3 DNA sequence: TGTGCCAGCAGTAAACCACTATACGAGCAGTACTTC.

The J gene is TRBJ2-7, the V gene TRBV5-4, with TRBD2 matching 7 bases. The V and J ends lost 0 bases and 0 bases, in that order; junction bases with no gene match: 3. CDR1 is SGHNT and CDR2 is YYREEE in the germline V gene (reference sequence). The CDR3 consists of 15 residues. DNA for the CDR3: TGTGCCAGCAGCTTGGTCGGGGGGAGCTCCTACGAGCAGTACTTC. Protein product: CASSLVGGSSYEQYF.

The chain recombines TRBV7-2 with TRBJ1-1; TRBD1 aligns across 8 bases. V was clipped by 5 bases and J by 3 bases; unmatched bases: 8. The length of the CDR3 is 15 residues. Germline V CDR1 and CDR2: SGHTA, FQGNSA. The DNA of the CDR3 is TGTGCCAGCAGCCTCAGACAGGGGACAGACACTGAAGCTTTCTTT. This translates into CASSLRQGTDTEAFF.

This rearrangement joins TRBV7-2 to TRBJ2-5; 7 nucleotides agree with TRBD1. CDR1 is SGHTA, CDR2 FQGNSA, per germline. This CDR3 comprises 15 residues. Trimming at V came to 1 base and at J to 0 bases, leaving 2 bases not matched to a gene. The CDR3 loop reads CASSLGGQNQETQYF. The CDR3 DNA reads as TGTGCCAGCAGCTTAGGGGGACAGAACCAAGAGACCCAGTACTTC.

The genes are TRBV5-4 and TRBJ1-2, with a possible D match to TRBD1 (6 bases). Germline CDR1 reads SGHNT; CDR2 reads YYREEE (reference sequence). The V end was cut by 1 base, the J end by 2 bases, with 9 bases between. This CDR3 is 14 amino acids long. The CDR3 region is CASSLKGGNYGYTF. CDR3 sequence (DNA): TGTGCCAGCAGCTTGAAAGGGGGAAACTATGGCTACACCTTC.

This chain uses TRBV21-1 with TRBJ1-2; the table's TRBD1 call for D was not verified on the DNA. TRBV21-1 is deemed a pseudogene. The length of the CDR3 is 12 residues. CDR3: CASSIDSYGYTF. Written as DNA, the CDR3 is TGTGCCAGCAGCATAGACAGCTATGGCTACACCTTC.

The chain carries TRBV2 and TRBJ1-5, with TRBD1 identical over 7 bases. The CDR3 is made up of 15 amino acids. The V gene end was trimmed by 6 bases and the J gene end by 7 bases; junction bases not matched to a gene: 12. From germline, CDR1 is SNHLY and CDR2 FYNNEI. DNA for the CDR3: TGTGCCAGCAGCATTGACAGGGCCCGGTCGCAGCCCCAGCATTTT. Protein sequence: CASSIDRARSQPQHF.

This chain connects TRBV30 to TRBJ1-1, with 8 bases that match TRBD1. Unmatched junction bases numbered 1, after V lost 3 bases and J lost 4 bases. There are 12 residues in the CDR3. Germline CDR1 and CDR2: GTSNPN and SVGIG (reference sequence). CDR3 nucleotide sequence: TGTGCCTGGAGAGGACAGGGCACTGAAGCTTTCTTT. Translation gives CAWRGQGTEAFF.

The chain couples TRBV29-1 to TRBJ2-6; TRBD2 agrees at 14 bases. In germline, CDR1 is SQVTM, CDR2 ANQGSEA. After removal of 6 bases from V and 2 bases from J, the junction contained 9 bases not matched to a gene. The CDR3 is 18 amino acids. As DNA, the CDR3 is TGCAGCGTGGTACCGGGACTAGCGGGAGCTACTGGGGCCAACGTCCTGACTTTC. It yields the protein CSVVPGLAGATGANVLTF.

The chain couples TRBV20-1 to TRBJ2-5, with TRBD2 matching over 12 bases. The germline gives CDR1 DFQATT, CDR2 SNEGSKA (reference sequence). J lost 4 bases, V lost 3 bases, and 9 bases had no gene match. The CDR3 sequence is 16 residues long. The chain's CDR3 is CSASNQGLAGRETQYF. The CDR3 DNA follows: TGCAGTGCTAGTAACCAGGGACTAGCGGGTAGAGAGACCCAGTACTTC.

The V and J genes are TRBV5-1 and TRBJ2-2; 8 bases fit TRBD2. The CDR3 consists of 16 residues. The V gene's germline CDR1 is SGHRS and CDR2 YFSETQ. Germline trimming cut 2 bases from V and 7 bases from J; bases unmatched to any gene: 10. The CDR3 protein is CASSLVVGRAIGELFF. The CDR3 bases are TGCGCCAGCAGCTTAGTAGTCGGGAGGGCCATCGGGGAGCTGTTTTTT.

This chain uses TRBV29-1 with TRBJ2-1; 8 bases fit TRBD1. Unmatched junction bases numbered 6, after V lost 4 bases and J lost 7 bases. This CDR3 region has 13 residues. Germline values: CDR1 SQVTM, CDR2 ANQGSEA. The CDR3 here is CSVGQGLRNEQFF. The CDR3, as DNA: TGCAGCGTTGGACAGGGGCTACGGAATGAGCAGTTCTTC.

The chain employs TRBV7-9 and TRBJ2-5; D might be TRBD2 (5 bases). The V and J ends lost 2 bases and 5 bases respectively, with 15 bases between them. This CDR3 comprises 15 residues. Germline-derived CDR1 and CDR2 are SEHNR and FQNEAQ (reference sequence). Here the CDR3 DNA reads TGTGCCAGCAGCTTAAGGGAGCGAGGAGAGGAGACCCAGTACTTC. This translates into CASSLRERGEETQYF.